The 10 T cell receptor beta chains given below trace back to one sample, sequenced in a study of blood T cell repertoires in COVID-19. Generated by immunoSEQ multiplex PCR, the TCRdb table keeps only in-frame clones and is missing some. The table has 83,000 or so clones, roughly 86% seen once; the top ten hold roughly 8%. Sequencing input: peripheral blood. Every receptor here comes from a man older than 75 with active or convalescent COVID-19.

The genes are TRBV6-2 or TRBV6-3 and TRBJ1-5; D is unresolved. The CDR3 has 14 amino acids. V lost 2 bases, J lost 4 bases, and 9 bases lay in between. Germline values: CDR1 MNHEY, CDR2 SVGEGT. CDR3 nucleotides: TGTGCCAGCAGTTACGCGTCACGGAATCAGCCCCAGCATTTT. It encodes CASSYASRNQPQHF.

CDR3 sequence (DNA): TGCGCCAGCAGCCAAGCTATTGGCAGGGGGCCCGAAAAACTGTTTTTT. Translation gives CASSQAIGRGPEKLFF. V is TRBV4-1 and J is TRBJ1-4; 8 bases are shared with TRBD1. CDR3 length equals 16 residues. V trimming: 1 base; J trimming: 8 bases; junction bases outside the gene matches: 9. Germline V gene lookup returns CDR1 MGHRA and CDR2 YSYEKL.

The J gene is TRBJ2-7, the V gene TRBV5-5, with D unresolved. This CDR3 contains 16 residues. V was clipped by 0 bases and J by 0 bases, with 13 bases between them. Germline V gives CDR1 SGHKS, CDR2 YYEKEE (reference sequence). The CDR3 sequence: CASSLERDRSSYEQYV. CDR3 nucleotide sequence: TGTGCCAGCAGCTTGGAGAGAGACCGGAGCTCCTACGAGCAGTACGTC.

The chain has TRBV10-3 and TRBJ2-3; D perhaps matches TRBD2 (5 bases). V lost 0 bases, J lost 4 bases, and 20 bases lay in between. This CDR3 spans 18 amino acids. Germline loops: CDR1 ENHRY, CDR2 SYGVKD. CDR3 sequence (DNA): TGTGCCATCAGTGAGTCACTATCCGGACTCGCGCGGGCAGATACGCAGTATTTT. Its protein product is CAISESLSGLARADTQYF.

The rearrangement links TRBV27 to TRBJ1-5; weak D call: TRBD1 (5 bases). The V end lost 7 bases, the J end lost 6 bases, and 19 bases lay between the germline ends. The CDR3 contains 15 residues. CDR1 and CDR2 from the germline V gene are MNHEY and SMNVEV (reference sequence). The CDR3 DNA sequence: TGTGCCAGCACACCACGGGGGAGGGTGGGTCAGCCCCAGCATTTT. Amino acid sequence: CASTPRGRVGQPQHF.

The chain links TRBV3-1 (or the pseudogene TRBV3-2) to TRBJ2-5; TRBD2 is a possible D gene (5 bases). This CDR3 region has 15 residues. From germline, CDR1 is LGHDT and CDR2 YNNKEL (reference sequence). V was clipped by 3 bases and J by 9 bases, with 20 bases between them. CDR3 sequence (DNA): TGTGCCAGCAGCCAGACCGGACGTCTAGCTGGGGCCCAGTACTTC. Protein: CASSQTGRLAGAQYF.

CDR3 loop: CSVADRGNTDTQYF. CDR3 DNA sequence: TGCAGCGTAGCGGACAGGGGGAACACAGATACGCAGTATTTT. The V call is TRBV29-1, the J call TRBJ2-3, with TRBD1 matching over 10 bases. Germline V gives CDR1 SQVTM, CDR2 ANQGSEA. The J segment lost 2 bases and the V segment lost 6 bases, leaving 5 bases of the junction unmatched. The CDR3 length is 14 residues.

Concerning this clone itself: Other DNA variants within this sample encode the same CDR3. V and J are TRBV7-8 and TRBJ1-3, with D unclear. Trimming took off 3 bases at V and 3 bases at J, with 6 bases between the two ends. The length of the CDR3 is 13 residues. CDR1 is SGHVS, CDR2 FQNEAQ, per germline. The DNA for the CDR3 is TGTGCCAGCAGCTTCTTAGATGGAAACACCATATATTTT. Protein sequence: CASSFLDGNTIYF.

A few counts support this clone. CDR3 region: CASSRAWGRNTEAFF. DNA for the CDR3: TGCGCCAGCAGTCGGGCCTGGGGGCGGAACACTGAAGCTTTCTTT. This chain links TRBV5-1 with TRBJ1-1, with D possibly TRBD1 on 6 matching bases. CDR3 length equals 15 residues. Looked up from germline, CDR1 is SGHRS and CDR2 is YFSETQ. Trimming stripped 5 bases from V and 1 base from J, with 15 bases between. Based on the CDR3 plus reference TRBV5-1 and TRBJ1-1, the full variable domain is KAGVTQTPRYLIKTRGQQVTLSCSPISGHRSVSWYQQTPGQGLQFLFEYFSETQRNKGNFPGRFSGRQFSNSRSEMNVSTLELGDSALYLCASSRAWGRNTEAFFGQGTRLTVV.

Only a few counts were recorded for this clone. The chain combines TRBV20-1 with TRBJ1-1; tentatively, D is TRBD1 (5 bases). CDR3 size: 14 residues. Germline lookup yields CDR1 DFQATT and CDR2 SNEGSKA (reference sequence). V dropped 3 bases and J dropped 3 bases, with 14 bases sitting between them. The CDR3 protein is CSASPTGRDTEAFF. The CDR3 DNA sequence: TGCAGTGCTAGTCCCACAGGTCGAGACACTGAAGCTTTCTTT.